This record looks at one T cell receptor beta chain sequence and its context. Its antigen is currently unknown. The germline gives CDR1 SGHRS, CDR2 YFSETQ. Unmatched junction bases numbered 3, after V lost 2 bases and J lost 3 bases. The CDR3 covers 15 residues. Sequencing was at survey level. The data were produced by immunoSEQ multiplex PCR, yet TCRdb's version contains in-frame clones alone and is incomplete. In the table there are about 50,000 clones, about 86% of which are singletons. This specimen belongs to a study of fetal regulatory T cell absence and autoimmunity. For the study at large: Exocrine pancreas autoimmunity occurred in IPEX patients lacking clinical diabetes. Study findings and constraints: Compared with cord blood, pancreas showed oligoclonal TCR enrichment, some clones over 100-fold.

The origin of this receptor is a newborn boy with IPEX syndrome. This chain joins TRBV5-1 and TRBJ2-1; 9 bases line up with TRBD1. The sequenced material came from cord blood. CDR3 nucleotides: TGCGCCAGCAGCTTACACAGGGGGCGCTACAATGAGCAGTTCTTC. Amino acid sequence: CASSLHRGRYNEQFF. Based on the CDR3 plus reference TRBV5-1 and TRBJ2-1, the full variable domain is KAGVTQTPRYLIKTRGQQVTLSCSPISGHRSVSWYQQTPGQGLQFLFEYFSETQRNKGNFPGRFSGRQFSNSRSEMNVSTLELGDSALYLCASSLHRGRYNEQFFGPGTRLTVL.